This T cell receptor (beta chain) appears in the sequencing data of a study of blood T cell repertoires in COVID-19. Study overall: PBMCs, B-cell-depleted T cells, or T cells provided the cDNA or gDNA that made up the material.

Generated by immunoSEQ multiplex PCR, the TCRdb table keeps only in-frame clones and is missing some. The sample records over 250,000 clones, about nine tenths being singletons. Trimming cost V 0 bases and J 5 bases; bases outside gene matches: 10. CDR3 length equals 17 residues. Per the germline V gene, CDR1 is LGHNA and CDR2 is YSLEER. The receptor's source is a man aged 35-49 years who had recovered from COVID-19. The sequenced material came from peripheral blood. The rearrangement links TRBV4-3 to TRBJ2-3; 8 bases match TRBD2. CDR3: CASSQELAVPGKDTQYF. CDR3 DNA sequence: TGCGCCAGCAGCCAAGAACTAGCGGTGCCGGGGAAAGATACGCAGTATTTT.